This TCR beta chain was identified during a study of control samples from healthy donors and cancer patients. Profiling relied on immunoSEQ multiplex PCR, and the TCRdb table lists in-frame clones only, not all of them. The repertoire includes fewer than 200,000 clones, just over 90% of them detected once, and roughly 4.3% sits in the top ten. This CDR3 comprises 16 residues. Germline V gene sequence: CDR1 LNHDA, CDR2 SQIVND (reference sequence). J lost 2 bases, V lost 4 bases, and 4 bases had no gene match. The TCR originated in a woman aged 55-69 years in good health. Specimen: blood. This chain links TRBV19 with TRBJ1-4; 10 nucleotides agree with TRBD1. This CDR3 reads CASSRGTGATNEKLFF. CDR3 bases: TGTGCCAGTAGTAGAGGGACAGGGGCTACTAATGAAAAACTGTTTTTT. The full variable domain, in which reference TRBV19 and TRBJ1-4 provide the parts outside the CDR3, is DGGITQSPKYLFRKEGQNVTLSCEQNLNHDAMYWYRQDPGQGLRLIYYSQIVNDFQKGDIAEGYSVSREKKESFPLTVTSAQKNPTAFYLCASSRGTGATNEKLFFGSGTQLSVL.